A selection of T cell receptor beta chains follows, all from one sample in a study of T cell responses to AZD1222 COVID-19 vaccine. This table comes from immunoSEQ multiplex PCR, and its TCRdb copy is limited to in-frame clones, with some not included. The sample consists of about 170,000 clones, approximately 93% of them appearing once. Here the sequenced sample was peripheral blood, taken on day 0 of AZD1222 vaccination. Source of these receptors: an adult in good health. Both conserved end residues are part of each CDR3. The order of the fields is D gene, J gene, CDR3 length, V gene, CDR3 DNA, CDR3 protein. D genes are given only for firm matches.

D gene: NA
J gene: TRBJ1-4
CDR3 length: 12
V gene: TRBV28
CDR3 DNA: TGTGCCAGCAGTCAGAGGAATGAAAAACTGTTTTTT
CDR3 protein: CASSQRNEKLFF

D gene: NA
J gene: TRBJ1-1
CDR3 length: 13
V gene: TRBV18
CDR3 DNA: TGTGCCAGCTCACCACCGGCGGGACCTGAAGCTTTCTTT
CDR3 protein: CASSPPAGPEAFF

D gene: NA
J gene: TRBJ1-2
CDR3 length: 13
V gene: TRBV12-3/TRBV12-4
CDR3 DNA: TGTGCCAGCAGCATAGGGTCGGGGGATGGCTACACCTTC
CDR3 protein: CASSIGSGDGYTF

D gene: NA
J gene: TRBJ2-7
CDR3 length: 13
V gene: TRBV7-9
CDR3 DNA: TGTGCCAGCACTCCAGGGTACTCCTACGAGCAGTACTTC
CDR3 protein: CASTPGYSYEQYF

D gene: NA
J gene: TRBJ1-1
CDR3 length: 14
V gene: TRBV25-1
CDR3 DNA: TGTGCCAGCAGTAACTCCGCCATGAACACTGAAGCTTTCTTT
CDR3 protein: CASSNSAMNTEAFF

D gene: NA
J gene: TRBJ1-2
CDR3 length: 15
V gene: TRBV6-5
CDR3 DNA: TGTGCCAGCACCAGAAAACAGGGCATAACTACGGGCTACACCTTC
CDR3 protein: CASTRKQGITTGYTF

D gene: TRBD1
J gene: TRBJ1-2
CDR3 length: 11
V gene: TRBV12-3/TRBV12-4
CDR3 DNA: TGTGCCAGCAGCAAGACAGGGAACTACACCTTC
CDR3 protein: CASSKTGNYTF

D gene: NA
J gene: TRBJ2-5
CDR3 length: 12
V gene: TRBV6-5
CDR3 DNA: TGTGCCAGCAAAGGGTTCCTGGAGACCCAGTACTTC
CDR3 protein: CASKGFLETQYF

D gene: TRBD1
J gene: TRBJ1-3
CDR3 length: 17
V gene: TRBV7-9
CDR3 DNA: TGTGCCAGCAGCTTCGGGGCCGACAGGGGTACCGGAAACACCATATATTTT
CDR3 protein: CASSFGADRGTGNTIYF

D gene: TRBD1
J gene: TRBJ1-4
CDR3 length: 15
V gene: TRBV9
CDR3 DNA: TGTGCCAGCAGCGTAGGGTCAGGGGGCCCTGAAAAACTGTTTTTT
CDR3 protein: CASSVGSGGPEKLFF

D gene: TRBD1
J gene: TRBJ2-7
CDR3 length: 13
V gene: TRBV6-5
CDR3 DNA: TGTGCCAGCAATTTGGGACAGGGCTACGAGCAGTACTTC
CDR3 protein: CASNLGQGYEQYF

D gene: NA
J gene: TRBJ2-1
CDR3 length: 12
V gene: TRBV7-9
CDR3 DNA: TGTGCCAGCAGCTTACCCTCCAATGAGCAGTTCTTC
CDR3 protein: CASSLPSNEQFF

D gene: NA
J gene: TRBJ1-1
CDR3 length: 13
V gene: TRBV2
CDR3 DNA: TGTGCCAGCAGTGGCCAGTGGAACACTGAAGCTTTCTTT
CDR3 protein: CASSGQWNTEAFF